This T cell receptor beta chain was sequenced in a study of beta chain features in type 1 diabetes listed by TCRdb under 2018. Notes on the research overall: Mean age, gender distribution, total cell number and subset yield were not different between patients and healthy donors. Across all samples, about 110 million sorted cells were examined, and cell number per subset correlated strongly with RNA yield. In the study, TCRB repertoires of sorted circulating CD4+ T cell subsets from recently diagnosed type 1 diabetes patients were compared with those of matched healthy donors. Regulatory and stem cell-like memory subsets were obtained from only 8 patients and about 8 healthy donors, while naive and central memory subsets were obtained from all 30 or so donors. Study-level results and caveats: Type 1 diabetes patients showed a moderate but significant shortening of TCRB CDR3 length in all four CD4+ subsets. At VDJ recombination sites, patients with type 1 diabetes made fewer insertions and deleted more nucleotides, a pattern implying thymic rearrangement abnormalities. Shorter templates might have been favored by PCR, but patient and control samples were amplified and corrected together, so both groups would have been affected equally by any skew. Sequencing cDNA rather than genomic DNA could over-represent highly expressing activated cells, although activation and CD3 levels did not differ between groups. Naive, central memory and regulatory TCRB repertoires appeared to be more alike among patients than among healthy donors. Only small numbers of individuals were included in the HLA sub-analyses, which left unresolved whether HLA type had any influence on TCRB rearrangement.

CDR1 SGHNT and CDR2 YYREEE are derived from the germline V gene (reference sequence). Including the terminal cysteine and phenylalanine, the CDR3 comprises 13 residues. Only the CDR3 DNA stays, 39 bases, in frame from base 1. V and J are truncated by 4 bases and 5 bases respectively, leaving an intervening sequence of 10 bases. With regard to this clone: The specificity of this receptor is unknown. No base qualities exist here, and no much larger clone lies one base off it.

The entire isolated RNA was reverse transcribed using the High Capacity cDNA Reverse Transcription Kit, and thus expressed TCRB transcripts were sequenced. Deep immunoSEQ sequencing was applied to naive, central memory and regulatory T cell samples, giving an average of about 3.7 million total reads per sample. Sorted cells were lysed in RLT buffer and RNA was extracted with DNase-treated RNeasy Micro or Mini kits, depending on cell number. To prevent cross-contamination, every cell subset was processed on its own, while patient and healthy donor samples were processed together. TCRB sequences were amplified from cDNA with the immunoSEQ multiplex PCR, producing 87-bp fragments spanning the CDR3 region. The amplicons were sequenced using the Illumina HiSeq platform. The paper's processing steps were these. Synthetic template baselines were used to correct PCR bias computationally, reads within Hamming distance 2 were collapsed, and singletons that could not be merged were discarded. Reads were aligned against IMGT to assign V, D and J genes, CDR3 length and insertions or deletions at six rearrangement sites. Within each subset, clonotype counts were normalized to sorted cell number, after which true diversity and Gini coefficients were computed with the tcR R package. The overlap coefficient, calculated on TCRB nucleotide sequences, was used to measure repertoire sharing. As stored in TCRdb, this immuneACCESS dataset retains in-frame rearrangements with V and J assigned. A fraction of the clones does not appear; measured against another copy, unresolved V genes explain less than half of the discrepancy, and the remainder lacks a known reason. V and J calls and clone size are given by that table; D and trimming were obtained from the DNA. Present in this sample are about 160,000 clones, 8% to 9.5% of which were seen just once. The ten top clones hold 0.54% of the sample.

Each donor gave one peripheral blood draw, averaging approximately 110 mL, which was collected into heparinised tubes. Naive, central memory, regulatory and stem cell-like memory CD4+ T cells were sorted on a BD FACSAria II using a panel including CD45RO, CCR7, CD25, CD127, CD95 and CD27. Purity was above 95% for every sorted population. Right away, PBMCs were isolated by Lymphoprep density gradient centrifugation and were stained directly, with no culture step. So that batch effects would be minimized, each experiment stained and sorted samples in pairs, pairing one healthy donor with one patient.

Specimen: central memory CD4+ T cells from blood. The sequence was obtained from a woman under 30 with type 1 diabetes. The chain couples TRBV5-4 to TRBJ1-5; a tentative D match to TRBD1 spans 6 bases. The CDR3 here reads CASSVQGDQPQHF. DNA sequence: TGTGCCAGCAGCGTACAGGGTGATCAGCCCCAGCATTTT. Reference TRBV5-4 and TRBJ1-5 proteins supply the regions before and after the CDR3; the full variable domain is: ETGVTQSPTHLIKTRGQQVTLRCSSQSGHNTVSWYQQALGQGPQFIFQYYREEENGRGNFPPRFSGLQFPNYSSELNVNALELDDSALYLCASSVQGDQPQHFGDGTRLSIL.